This T cell receptor (beta chain) stems from a study of identical twins. This clonotype was seen at least ten times. The CDR3 sequence is 18 residues long. The ends lost 5 bases at V and 5 bases at J; junction bases unmatched: 11. Germline-derived CDR1 and CDR2 are SNHLY and FYNNEI. In TCRdb, the 5' RACE reads were re-called with MiXCR into one record per CDR3 protein. Among a few hundred thousand distinct CDR3 sequences, around 15% were seen once, and the ten largest hold approximately 0.9%. The sample also formed part of further work on yellow fever vaccine responses in identical twins.

The J gene is TRBJ2-1, the V gene TRBV2; 14 bases map to TRBD2. The sample consisted of CD4+ T cells sorted from blood. This TCR derives from a woman under 30 in good health. CDR3 in DNA: TGTGCCAGCAGTTCGGAAAGGGCGGGACTAGCGGGAGACAATGAGCAGTTCTTC. It yields the protein CASSSERAGLAGDNEQFF. The variable domain in full, completed from reference TRBV2 and TRBJ2-1, reads EPEVTQTPSHQVTQMGQEVILRCVPISNHLYFYWYRQILGQKVEFLVSFYNNEISEKSEIFDDQFSVERPDGSNFTLKIRSTKLEDSAMYFCASSSERAGLAGDNEQFFGPGTRLTVL.